This T cell receptor beta chain is drawn from a study of a mutant IDH1 vaccine in newly diagnosed glioma. Study-level background: Treated individuals were around 60% male and about 40% female, averaging roughly 43 years of age. Patients' prior therapy spanned radiotherapy, temozolomide, or both; most underwent both.

Study outcomes and limitations: The authors found pseudoprogression apparently unrelated to changes in top peripheral T cell clonotypes.

Indicated time point: baseline, week 1 (first vaccination visit). Treatment indicated: pre-vaccination baseline after standard-of-care therapy. Using immunoSEQ multiplex PCR, the repertoire was profiled, and TCRdb retains in-frame clones only, with some absent. The sample consists of around 67,000 clones, around 88% of them appearing once. In the case of this clone: What it recognizes is unknown.

Unmatched junction bases numbered 18, after V lost 0 bases and J lost 3 bases. This CDR3 region has 20 residues. CDR1 is SGHRS, CDR2 YFSETQ, per germline. The rearrangement links TRBV5-1 to TRBJ2-1; 7 positions match TRBD2. The receptor comes from a woman younger than 35 with glioma. Some clones in this sample may be carry-over from other donors' samples. The sample here was peripheral blood mononuclear cells (PBMCs), taken from a glioma patient treated with radiotherapy, temozolomide or both. The CDR3 sequence is CASSLVGGWRETFIYNEQFF. The DNA for the CDR3 is TGCGCCAGCAGCTTGGTAGGCGGATGGCGGGAGACGTTTATCTACAATGAGCAGTTCTTC.